This TCR beta chain appears in the sequencing data of a study of cytomegalovirus exposure and HLA in healthy donors. As for this clone: Its antigen is still unknown.

This donor had no CMV serostatus on record. The PCR had 60 Vbeta and 13 Jbeta primers. Sequenced by immunoSEQ multiplex PCR; TCRdb stores in-frame clones only, minus some. The sample records some 150,000 clones, about four fifths being singletons. CDR3 length equals 12 residues. Looked up from germline, CDR1 is KGHSH and CDR2 is LQKENI. V lost 2 bases and J lost 3, with 3 bases in between. Study-wide points: The authors later found HLA-associated TCR beta chains more clonally expanded than equally common others. Being indistinguishable, some V segments were excluded, TRBV6-2 and TRBV6-3 among them. Researchers had no immune exposure information except CMV serostatus available.

The specimen was PBMCs. This TCR derives from a human donor in good health. The gene calls are TRBV18 and TRBJ2-3; D is unresolved. CDR3 sequence: CASSPTTDTQYF. As DNA, the CDR3 is TGTGCCAGCTCACCAACAACAGATACGCAGTATTTT.